The 23 T cell receptor beta chains given below trace back to one sample, sequenced in a study of T cell responses to AZD1222 COVID-19 vaccine. Assay: immunoSEQ multiplex PCR; the TCRdb copy retains only in-frame clones and omits some. Of some 80,000 clones listed, around 90% are singletons. The sequenced sample was peripheral blood, obtained on day 0 of MenACWY control vaccination. The receptors originated from an adult in good health.

The chain uses TRBV6-2 or TRBV6-3 and TRBJ1-1; no clear D. This CDR3 has 12 amino acids. Germline V gene lookup returns CDR1 MNHEY and CDR2 SVGEGT. V lost 6 bases, J lost 7 bases, and 12 bases lay in between. This CDR3 is CASSQGPIEAFF. As DNA, the CDR3 is TGTGCCAGCAGCCAAGGGCCGATTGAAGCTTTCTTT.

This clone was detected only a few times. This rearrangement joins TRBV30 to TRBJ2-7; 8 nucleotides align to TRBD2. After removal of 3 bases from V and 0 bases from J, the junction contained 7 bases not matched to a gene. The CDR3 consists of 15 residues. Germline lookup yields CDR1 GTSNPN and CDR2 SVGIG (reference sequence). For the CDR3, the DNA is TGTGCCTGGAGCGCCGGGACTAGGAGCTCCTACGAGCAGTACTTC. Translated, it gives CAWSAGTRSSYEQYF. The full variable domain, rest sourced from reference TRBV30 and TRBJ2-7, is SQTIHQWPATLVQPVGSPLSLECTVEGTSNPNLYWYRQAAGRGLQLLFYSVGIGQISSEVPQNLSASRPQDRQFILSSKKLLLSDSGFYLCAWSAGTRSSYEQYFGPGTRLTVT.

This chain uses TRBV5-1 with TRBJ1-1; D is possibly TRBD1 (6 bases). The length of the CDR3 is 12 residues. Germline lookup yields CDR1 SGHRS and CDR2 YFSETQ. In nucleotides, the CDR3 is TGCTCTTCAAGAGGGGGGAACACTGAAGCTTTCTTT. This sequence encodes CSSRGGNTEAFF.

The V and J genes are TRBV5-1 and TRBJ1-4; 11 bases align to TRBD1. Germline V CDR1 and CDR2: SGHRS, YFSETQ. This CDR3 has 15 residues. V dropped 0 bases and J dropped 8; count of bases not matched to a gene: 3. The chain's CDR3 is CASSLGTGGYEKLFF. The CDR3 DNA sequence: TGCGCCAGCAGCTTGGGGACAGGGGGCTACGAAAAACTGTTTTTT.

This clone was detected only once. The chain has TRBV5-4 and TRBJ1-2, with unresolved D. This CDR3 is built from 14 residues. V was cut by 1 base and J by 2 bases, with 9 bases left in between. Germline V gene sequence: CDR1 SGHNT, CDR2 YYREEE (reference sequence). This CDR3 is CASSLPNGNYGYTF. CDR3 nucleotides: TGTGCCAGCAGCTTGCCTAACGGCAACTATGGCTACACCTTC.

This chain links TRBV6-5 with TRBJ1-6; D unclear. CDR1 and CDR2 from the germline V gene are MNHEY and SVGAGI. V lost 5 bases, J lost 7 bases, and 9 bases lay in between. This CDR3 region has 13 residues. Here the CDR3 DNA reads TGTGCCAGCAGTATCGGGGTGAATTCACCCCTCCACTTT. Encoded protein: CASSIGVNSPLHF.

The chain has TRBV6-6 and TRBJ1-2; D is possibly TRBD1 (5 bases). Trimming stripped 5 bases from V and 1 base from J, with 8 bases between. Per the germline V gene, CDR1 is MNHNY and CDR2 is SVGAGI (reference sequence). This CDR3 is built from 13 residues. Here the CDR3 DNA reads TGTGCCAGCAGTCCGACAGATAACTATGGCTACACCTTC. Protein product: CASSPTDNYGYTF.

This chain connects TRBV4-3 to TRBJ1-6; 7 bases fit TRBD1. The J segment lost 7 bases and the V segment lost 2 bases, leaving 8 bases of the junction unmatched. The germline V gene encodes CDR1 LGHNA and CDR2 YSLEER. The CDR3 contains 16 residues. DNA of the CDR3: TGCGCCAGCAGCCAAAGTAGGGCAGGGGGGAATTCACCCCTCCACTTT. It specifies CASSQSRAGGNSPLHF.

The CDR3 loop is CASTHQGPGTDTQYF. The CDR3 coding sequence is TGTGCCAGCACACACCAGGGTCCTGGCACAGATACGCAGTATTTT. The gene calls are TRBV6-6 and TRBJ2-3, with D possibly TRBD1 on 5 matching bases. The CDR3 runs 15 residues. V gave up 7 bases and J gave up 1 base, with 15 bases separating them. The germline gives CDR1 MNHNY, CDR2 SVGAGI (reference sequence).

The chain combines TRBV6-5 with TRBJ2-3; 8 nucleotides align to TRBD2. The CDR3 is 15 amino acids. Germline V gene lookup returns CDR1 MNHEY and CDR2 SVGAGI. V shed 2 bases, J shed 0 bases, and the junction held 1 base outside the gene matches. CDR3 protein: CASSYGLASTDTQYF. As DNA, the CDR3 is TGTGCCAGCAGTTACGGACTAGCTAGCACAGATACGCAGTATTTT.

The V gene is TRBV11-2, the J gene TRBJ2-7; TRBD1 matches at 8 bases. The trim removed 6 bases at V and 1 base at J, leaving 5 bases unmatched. The CDR3 covers 14 residues. Germline V gene sequence: CDR1 SGHAT, CDR2 FQNNGV. CDR3 nucleotide sequence: TGTGCCAGCAGGGATACAGGGGGGTCCTACGAGCAGTACTTC. Protein sequence: CASRDTGGSYEQYF.

A word on this clone: The same CDR3 is also encoded by other DNA sequences in this sample. The rearrangement uses TRBV30 and TRBJ1-2, with TRBD1 identical over 8 bases. The CDR3 is 14 residues long. The V gene's germline CDR1 is GTSNPN and CDR2 SVGIG (reference sequence). Trimming cost V 2 bases and J 2 bases; bases outside gene matches: 4. Written as DNA, the CDR3 is TGTGCCTGGAGTCCGGGACAGGCAAACTATGGCTACACCTTC. Translation: CAWSPGQANYGYTF.

V gene TRBV7-9 combines with J gene TRBJ2-3; TRBD2 matches at 12 bases. The CDR3 spans 16 residues. Germline CDR1 is SEHNR and CDR2 is FQNEAQ (reference sequence). J lost 2 bases, V lost 4 bases, and 4 bases had no gene match. The chain's CDR3 is CASSYRLAGVTDTQYF. For the CDR3, the DNA is TGTGCCAGCAGCTACCGACTAGCGGGGGTCACAGATACGCAGTATTTT.

The CDR3 DNA is TGCAGCACCAGTGGAACTAGCGGGGGGGTGGAGATCGAGCAGTACTTC. It yields the protein CSTSGTSGGVEIEQYF. The J gene is TRBJ2-7, the V gene TRBV29-1, with TRBD2 matching over 13 bases. This CDR3 is 16 amino acids long. The J segment lost 6 bases and the V segment lost 8 bases, leaving 16 bases of the junction unmatched. CDR1 SQVTM and CDR2 ANQGSEA come from the germline V gene.

The genes are TRBV5-1 and TRBJ1-1; D call uncertain. Germline V gene sequence: CDR1 SGHRS, CDR2 YFSETQ. CDR3 length: 14 amino acids. The V end lost 0 bases, the J end lost 4 bases, and 10 bases lay between the germline ends. As DNA, the CDR3 is TGCGCCAGCAGCTTGGGGCAGAGTGCCACTGAAGCTTTCTTT. Its translation is CASSLGQSATEAFF. Full variable domain (remainder filled in from reference TRBV5-1 and TRBJ1-1): KAGVTQTPRYLIKTRGQQVTLSCSPISGHRSVSWYQQTPGQGLQFLFEYFSETQRNKGNFPGRFSGRQFSNSRSEMNVSTLELGDSALYLCASSLGQSATEAFFGQGTRLTVV.

This chain's CDR3 is CAWSAGLSYNSPLHF. The CDR3 DNA is TGTGCCTGGAGTGCAGGGTTGTCCTATAATTCACCCCTCCACTTT. The genes are TRBV30 and TRBJ1-6, with D perhaps TRBD1 (5 bases). Germline assignment: CDR1 GTSNPN and CDR2 SVGIG (reference sequence). This CDR3 contains 15 residues. With 1 base removed from V and 1 base from J, the gap between germline ends came to 8 bases.

The V and J genes are TRBV19 and TRBJ1-2, with D unclear. The ends were cut back, 5 bases at V and 8 bases at J, with 12 bases in the middle. CDR1 and CDR2 (germline): LNHDA, SQIVND (reference sequence). This CDR3 is 12 amino acids long. The CDR3 DNA reads TGTGCCAGTAGTCCCAGTGGAGCCGGCTACACCTTC. The encoded protein is CASSPSGAGYTF. Using reference TRBV19 and TRBJ1-2 for the parts outside the CDR3, the full variable domain is DGGITQSPKYLFRKEGQNVTLSCEQNLNHDAMYWYRQDPGQGLRLIYYSQIVNDFQKGDIAEGYSVSREKKESFPLTVTSAQKNPTAFYLCASSPSGAGYTFGSGTRLTVV.

This sequence joins TRBV15 and TRBJ1-1, with a tentative D call TRBD1 (6 bases). Germline-derived CDR1 and CDR2 are LNHNV and YYDKDF (reference sequence). CDR3 length: 14 residues. V was trimmed by 1 base and J by 4 bases, leaving 10 bases between them. The CDR3 DNA is TGTGCCACCAGCAGAGTCCAAGGGGGCACTGAAGCTTTCTTT. Its translation is CATSRVQGGTEAFF.

The chain uses TRBV30 and TRBJ1-6; D perhaps matches TRBD1 (5 bases). The germline CDR1 and CDR2 sequences are GTSNPN and SVGIG (reference sequence). The ends were cut back, 1 base at V and 8 bases at J, with 12 bases in the middle. The CDR3 length is 14 residues. CDR3 in amino acids: CAWSARTGDSPLHF. In nucleotides, the CDR3 is TGTGCCTGGAGTGCGCGAACGGGGGATTCACCCCTCCACTTT.

V usage is TRBV4-3 and J usage is TRBJ2-2; the D gene is possibly TRBD1 (5 bases). The CDR3 consists of 15 residues. The germline V and J ends were trimmed by 0 bases and 5 bases, with 10 bases remaining between them. Germline loops: CDR1 LGHNA, CDR2 YSLEER. The CDR3 here is CASSQEARATGELFF. CDR3 coding DNA: TGCGCCAGCAGCCAAGAAGCCAGGGCTACCGGGGAGCTGTTTTTT.

This clone showed up just once. The chain has TRBV4-3 and TRBJ1-2; 12 nucleotides align to TRBD1. This CDR3 spans 17 amino acids. V lost 4 bases to trimming and J lost 0 bases; unmatched junction nucleotides: 6. Per the germline V gene, CDR1 is LGHNA and CDR2 is YSLEER. CDR3: CASSRDRGLLPNYGYTF. The CDR3 DNA reads TGCGCCAGCAGCCGGGACAGGGGGCTCCTCCCTAACTATGGCTACACCTTC.

The CDR3 sequence: CASSDSGQETQYF. In DNA form, the CDR3 reads TGTGCCAGTAGTGATAGCGGCCAAGAGACCCAGTACTTC. This chain connects TRBV19 to TRBJ2-5; maybe TRBD2 (6 bases). The CDR3 consists of 13 residues. V was trimmed by 5 bases and J by 1 base, leaving 8 bases between them. Germline CDR1 reads LNHDA; CDR2 reads SQIVND (reference sequence). Based on the CDR3 plus reference TRBV19 and TRBJ2-5, the full variable domain is DGGITQSPKYLFRKEGQNVTLSCEQNLNHDAMYWYRQDPGQGLRLIYYSQIVNDFQKGDIAEGYSVSREKKESFPLTVTSAQKNPTAFYLCASSDSGQETQYFGPGTRLLVL.

V gene TRBV6-1 combines with J gene TRBJ1-5; 10 positions agree with TRBD1. Per germline, CDR1 MNHNS and CDR2 SASEGT. Germline trimming cut 5 bases from V and 6 bases from J; bases unmatched to any gene: 7. The CDR3 is made up of 15 amino acids. Here the CDR3 DNA reads TGTGCCAGCAGTCCTCAGGACAGGGGGATTCAGCCCCAGCATTTT. Translated: CASSPQDRGIQPQHF.